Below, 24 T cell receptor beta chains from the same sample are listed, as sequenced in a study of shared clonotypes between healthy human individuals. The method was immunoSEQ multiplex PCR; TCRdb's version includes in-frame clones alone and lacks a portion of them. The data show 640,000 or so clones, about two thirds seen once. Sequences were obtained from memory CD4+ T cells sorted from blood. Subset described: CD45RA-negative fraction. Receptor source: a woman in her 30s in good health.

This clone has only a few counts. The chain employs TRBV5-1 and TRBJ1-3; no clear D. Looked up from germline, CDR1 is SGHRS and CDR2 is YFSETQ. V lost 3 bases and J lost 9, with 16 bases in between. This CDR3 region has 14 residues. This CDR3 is CASSSAADGRTIYF. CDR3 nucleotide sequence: TGCGCCAGCAGCTCAGCCGCCGACGGTCGCACCATATATTTT.

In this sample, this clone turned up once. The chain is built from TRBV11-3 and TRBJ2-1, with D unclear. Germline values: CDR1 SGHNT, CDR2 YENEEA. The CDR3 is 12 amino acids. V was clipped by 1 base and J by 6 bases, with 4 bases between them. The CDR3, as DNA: TGTGCCAGCAGCTTAGGCCCCAATGAGCAGTTCTTC. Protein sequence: CASSLGPNEQFF. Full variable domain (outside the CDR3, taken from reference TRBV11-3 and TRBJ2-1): EAGVVQSPRYKIIEKKQPVAFWCNPISGHNTLYWYLQNLGQGPELLIRYENEEAVDDSQLPKDRFSAERLKGVDSTLKIQPAELGDSAVYLCASSLGPNEQFFGPGTRLTVL.

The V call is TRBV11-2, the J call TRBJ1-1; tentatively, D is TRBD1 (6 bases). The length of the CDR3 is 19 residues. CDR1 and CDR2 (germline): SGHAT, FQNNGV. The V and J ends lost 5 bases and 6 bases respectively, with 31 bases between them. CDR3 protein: CASSTQRDTLNRRVSEAFF. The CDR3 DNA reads TGTGCCAGCAGCACACAAAGGGACACCCTCAACCGTCGAGTCTCTGAAGCTTTCTTT.

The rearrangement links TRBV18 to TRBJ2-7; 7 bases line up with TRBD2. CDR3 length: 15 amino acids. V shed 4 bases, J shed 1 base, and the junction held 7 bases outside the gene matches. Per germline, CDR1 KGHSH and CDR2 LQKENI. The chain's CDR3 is CASSLIAGYSYEQYF. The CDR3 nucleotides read TGTGCCAGCTCACTGATAGCGGGTTATTCCTACGAGCAGTACTTC.

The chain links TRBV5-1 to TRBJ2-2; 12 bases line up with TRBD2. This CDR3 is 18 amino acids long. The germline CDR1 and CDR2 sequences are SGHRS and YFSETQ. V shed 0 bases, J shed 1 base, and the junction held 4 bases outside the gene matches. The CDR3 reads CASSLAPTSGRNTGELFF. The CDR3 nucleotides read TGCGCCAGCAGCTTGGCCCCGACTAGCGGGAGGAACACCGGGGAGCTGTTTTTT. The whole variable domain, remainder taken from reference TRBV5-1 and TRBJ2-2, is KAGVTQTPRYLIKTRGQQVTLSCSPISGHRSVSWYQQTPGQGLQFLFEYFSETQRNKGNFPGRFSGRQFSNSRSEMNVSTLELGDSALYLCASSLAPTSGRNTGELFFGEGSRLTVL.

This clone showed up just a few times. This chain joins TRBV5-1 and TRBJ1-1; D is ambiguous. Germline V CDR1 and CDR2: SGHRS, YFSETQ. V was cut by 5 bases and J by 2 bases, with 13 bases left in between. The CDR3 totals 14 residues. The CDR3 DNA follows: TGCGCCAGCAGTCATCTTATTGGTAACACTGAAGCTTTCTTT. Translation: CASSHLIGNTEAFF.

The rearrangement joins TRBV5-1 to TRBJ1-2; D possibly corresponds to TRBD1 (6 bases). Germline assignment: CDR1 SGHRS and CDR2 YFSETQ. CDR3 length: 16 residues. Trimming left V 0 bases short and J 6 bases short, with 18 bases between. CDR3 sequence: CASSLGTAGEWDGYTF. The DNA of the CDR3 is TGCGCCAGCAGCTTGGGGACAGCTGGAGAGTGGGATGGCTACACCTTC. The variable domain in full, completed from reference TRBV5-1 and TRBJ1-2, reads KAGVTQTPRYLIKTRGQQVTLSCSPISGHRSVSWYQQTPGQGLQFLFEYFSETQRNKGNFPGRFSGRQFSNSRSEMNVSTLELGDSALYLCASSLGTAGEWDGYTFGSGTRLTVV.

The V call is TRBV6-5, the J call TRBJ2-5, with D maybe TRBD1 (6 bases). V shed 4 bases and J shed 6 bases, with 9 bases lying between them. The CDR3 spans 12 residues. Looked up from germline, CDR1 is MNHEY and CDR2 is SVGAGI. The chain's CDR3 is CASSSGVKTQYF. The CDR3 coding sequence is TGTGCCAGCAGTTCAGGGGTAAAGACCCAGTACTTC.

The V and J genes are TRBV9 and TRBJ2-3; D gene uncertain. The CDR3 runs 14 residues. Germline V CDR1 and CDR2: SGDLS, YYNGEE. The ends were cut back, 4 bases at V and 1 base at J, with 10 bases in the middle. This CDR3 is CASSPRLGTDTQYF. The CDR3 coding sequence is TGTGCCAGCAGCCCAAGACTGGGCACAGATACGCAGTATTTT. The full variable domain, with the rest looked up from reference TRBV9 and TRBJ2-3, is DSGVTQTPKHLITATGQRVTLRCSPRSGDLSVYWYQQSLDQGLQFLIQYYNGEERAKGNILERFSAQQFPDLHSELNLSSLELGDSALYFCASSPRLGTDTQYFGPGTRLTVL.

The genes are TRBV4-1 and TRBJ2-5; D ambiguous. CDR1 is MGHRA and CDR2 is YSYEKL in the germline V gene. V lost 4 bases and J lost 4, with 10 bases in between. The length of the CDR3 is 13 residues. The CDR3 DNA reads TGCGCCAGCAGCCTAGGAGCCGGAGAGACCCAGTACTTC. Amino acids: CASSLGAGETQYF.

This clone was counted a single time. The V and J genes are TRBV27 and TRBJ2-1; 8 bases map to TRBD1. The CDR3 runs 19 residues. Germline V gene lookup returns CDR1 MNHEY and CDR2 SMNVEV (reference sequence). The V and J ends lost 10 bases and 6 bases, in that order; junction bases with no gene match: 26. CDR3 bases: TGTGCCATCCCTCCTCTCCAGGGGCCCGGGACAGGCCCCCGCAATGAGCAGTTCTTC. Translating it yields CAIPPLQGPGTGPRNEQFF.

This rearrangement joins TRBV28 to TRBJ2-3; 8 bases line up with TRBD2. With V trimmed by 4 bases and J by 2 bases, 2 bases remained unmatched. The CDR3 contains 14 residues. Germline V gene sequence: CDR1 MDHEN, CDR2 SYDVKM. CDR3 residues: CASSSSGYTDTQYF. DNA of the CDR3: TGTGCCAGCAGTTCTAGCGGGTACACAGATACGCAGTATTTT.

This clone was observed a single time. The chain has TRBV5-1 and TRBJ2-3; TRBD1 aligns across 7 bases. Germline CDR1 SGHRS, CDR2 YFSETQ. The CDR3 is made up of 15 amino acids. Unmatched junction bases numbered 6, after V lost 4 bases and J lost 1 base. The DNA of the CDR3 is TGCGCCAGCAGCCCAGGGGGTTTCGGCACAGATACGCAGTATTTT. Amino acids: CASSPGGFGTDTQYF.

Here the CDR3 DNA reads TGCGCCAGCAGCTTCCGCCCCGGCGAGCAGTACTTC. This encodes CASSFRPGEQYF. This rearrangement joins TRBV5-1 to TRBJ2-7; D remains ambiguous. Germline V gene data show CDR1 as SGHRS and CDR2 as YFSETQ. CDR3 length equals 12 residues. Trimming removed 2 bases from V and 6 bases from J, with 9 bases in between.

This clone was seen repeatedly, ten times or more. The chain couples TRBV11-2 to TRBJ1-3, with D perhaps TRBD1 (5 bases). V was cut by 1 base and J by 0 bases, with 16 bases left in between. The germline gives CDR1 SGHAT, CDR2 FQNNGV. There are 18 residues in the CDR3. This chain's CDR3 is CASSLGDGTHRSGNTIYF. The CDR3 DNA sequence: TGTGCCAGCAGCTTAGGGGACGGCACCCACCGCTCTGGAAACACCATATATTTT.

For the CDR3, the DNA is TGTGCCAGCAGCTTTCAGGGTATCGGCGAGCAGTACTTC. Translated, it gives CASSFQGIGEQYF. This chain uses TRBV5-8 with TRBJ2-7; weak D call: TRBD1 (5 bases). The CDR3 loop spans 13 amino acids. Germline V gene lookup returns CDR1 SGHTS and CDR2 YDEGEE. V was cut by 2 bases and J by 6 bases, with 12 bases left in between.

The CDR3 here is CASRGTGTGQDEQFF. For the CDR3, the DNA is TGTGCCAGCAGGGGGACCGGGACAGGGCAGGATGAGCAGTTCTTC. The chain recombines TRBV27 with TRBJ2-1; 9 nucleotides line up with TRBD1. Germline V gene lookup returns CDR1 MNHEY and CDR2 SMNVEV (reference sequence). V dropped 6 bases and J dropped 8; count of bases not matched to a gene: 11. This CDR3 region has 15 residues.

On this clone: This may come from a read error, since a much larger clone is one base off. The CDR3 spells CASSQYMNTEAFF. The CDR3 nucleotides read TGTGCCAGCAGCCAATACATGAACACTGAAGCTTTCTTT. The chain recombines TRBV28 with TRBJ1-1; D remains unclear. This CDR3 contains 13 residues. V dropped 6 bases and J dropped 0 bases, with 8 bases sitting between them. CDR1 MDHEN and CDR2 SYDVKM come from the germline V gene.

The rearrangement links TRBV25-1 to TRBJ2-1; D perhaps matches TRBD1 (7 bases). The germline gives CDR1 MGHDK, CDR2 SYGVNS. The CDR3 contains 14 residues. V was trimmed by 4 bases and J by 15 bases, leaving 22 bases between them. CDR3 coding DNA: TGTGCCAGCAGTGGGCAGGGGGGTAGACCCGGGCCGTTCTTC. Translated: CASSGQGGRPGPFF.

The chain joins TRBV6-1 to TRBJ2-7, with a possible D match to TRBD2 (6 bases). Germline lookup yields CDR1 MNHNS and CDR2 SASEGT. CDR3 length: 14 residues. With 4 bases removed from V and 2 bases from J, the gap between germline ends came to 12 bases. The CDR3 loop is CASSAGTSTYEQYF. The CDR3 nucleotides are TGTGCCAGCAGTGCCGGGACTTCTACCTACGAGCAGTACTTC.

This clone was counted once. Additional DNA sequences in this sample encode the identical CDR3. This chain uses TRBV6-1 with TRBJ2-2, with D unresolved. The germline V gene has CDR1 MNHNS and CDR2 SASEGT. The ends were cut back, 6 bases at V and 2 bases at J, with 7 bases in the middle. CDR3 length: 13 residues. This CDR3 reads CASSEKNTGELFF. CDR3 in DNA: TGTGCCAGCAGCGAAAAAAACACCGGGGAGCTGTTTTTT.

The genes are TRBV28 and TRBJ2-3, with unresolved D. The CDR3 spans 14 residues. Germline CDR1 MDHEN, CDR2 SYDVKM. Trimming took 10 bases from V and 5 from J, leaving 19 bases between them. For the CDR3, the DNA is TGTGCCACCTTGGAACCGAGGACGGTAGATACGCAGTATTTT. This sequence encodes CATLEPRTVDTQYF.

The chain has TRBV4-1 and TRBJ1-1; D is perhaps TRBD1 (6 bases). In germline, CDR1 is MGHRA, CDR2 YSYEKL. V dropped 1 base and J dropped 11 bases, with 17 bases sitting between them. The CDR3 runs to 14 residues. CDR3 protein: CASSQGLQGRWAFF. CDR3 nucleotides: TGCGCCAGCAGCCAAGGGCTACAGGGTAGGTGGGCTTTCTTT.

The CDR3 DNA is TGCGCCAGCAGCCAAGCCAGCGGGCCACGCTCCTACGAGCAGTACTTC. Translated, it gives CASSQASGPRSYEQYF. This chain connects TRBV4-1 to TRBJ2-7, with D possibly matching TRBD2 (6 bases). Germline loops: CDR1 MGHRA, CDR2 YSYEKL. The germline V and J ends were trimmed by 1 base and 0 bases, with 13 bases remaining between them. The CDR3 extends over 16 amino acids.